This T cell receptor (beta chain) was captured by sequencing in a study of T cell repertoires in cytomegalovirus infection. Study-level background: HLA-B-restricted CMV epitopes that are well studied were used alongside recently identified HLA-C-restricted ones.

For this clonotype: Its antigen is unknown.

MiXCR, run by TCRdb on the reads, gives a single entry per CDR3 protein. The sample consists of about 700,000 distinct CDR3 sequences, around 32% of them appearing once. Sequencing used cultured PBMCs, obtained from culture after CMV antigen stimulation. The sequence came from a human donor in good health (CMV status not recorded). Some clones in this sample may be carry-over from other donors' samples.

The CDR3 bases are TGTGCCAGCAACCTCTGGACCGGCTACACCTTC. Translation gives CASNLWTGYTF. This sequence joins TRBV27 and TRBJ1-2; D is unresolved. Trimming cost V 7 bases and J 8 bases, with 11 bases left between them. Germline assignment: CDR1 MNHEY and CDR2 SMNVEV (reference sequence). CDR3 length: 11 residues.